In its sample, the clone carrying this TCR beta chain was seen a few times. Its antigen remains unknown. These data are taken from a study of T-cell memory formation after mild COVID-19. Study-level information: The TCR clusters were mostly specific to one donor. Overall study results and limits: Prior to infection, memory already included some responding clones, suggesting cross-reactive memory joined. Whether day 37 second-wave clones are SARS-CoV-2-specific was not confirmed.

TCR alpha and TCR beta cDNA libraries carrying sample barcodes and UMIs were produced by 5'RACE using constant-segment primers. TCRdb reprocessed the 5' RACE reads via MiXCR and lists one record per CDR3 protein. In the table there are roughly 250,000 distinct CDR3 sequences, 16% of which are singletons. CDR3 size: 16 residues. In germline, CDR1 is LGHNA, CDR2 YSLEER. With V trimmed by 3 bases and J by 10 bases, 13 bases remained unmatched. The specimen was PBMCs or a T cell subset sorted from them (not recorded which). V is TRBV4-3 and J is TRBJ1-4; 8 bases match TRBD1. This sequence originates from a man aged 18 to 30 who had mild COVID-19 (a few samples of this study predate the infection). Cell type and time point are not known. The CDR3 DNA is TGCGCCAGCAGCCAGTCCGACAGGGGAGACACGGGAAAACTGTTTTTT. Translation: CASSQSDRGDTGKLFF.